The 11 T cell receptor beta chains below were found in one sample sequenced in a study of PD-1 blockade in classical Hodgkin lymphoma. The table came from immunoSEQ multiplex PCR; TCRdb's copy has only in-frame clones and leaves some out. This table has just over 50,000 clones, 73% appearing once. Exposure to brentuximab vedotin varied, and each patient had relapsed following autologous stem cell transplantation. This specimen consisted of peripheral blood mononuclear cells (PBMCs), obtained before the second cycle of nivolumab. The receptors originated from a human donor with classical Hodgkin lymphoma.

This chain links TRBV11-2 with TRBJ2-7; D tentatively fits TRBD1 or TRBD2 (6 bases each). Germline assignment: CDR1 SGHAT and CDR2 FQNNGV. The CDR3 has 18 residues. Trimming shortened V by 0 bases and J by 3 bases, and 21 bases separated the two germline ends. CDR3 amino acids: CASSLDAAGGQYYYEQYF. CDR3 coding DNA: TGTGCCAGCAGCTTAGATGCGGCTGGGGGGCAATATTACTACGAGCAGTACTTC.

This CDR3 reads CASSSGSTDTQYF. In DNA, the CDR3 is TGCGCCAGCAGCTCCGGGAGCACAGATACGCAGTATTTT. The chain employs TRBV4-1 and TRBJ2-3; D not certain. The CDR3 extends over 13 amino acids. Germline values: CDR1 MGHRA, CDR2 YSYEKL. The ends were cut back, 5 bases at V and 0 bases at J, with 6 bases in the middle.

This clone qualifies as medium-sized. In the same sample, other DNA sequences code for this CDR3. This chain joins TRBV18 and TRBJ1-1; tentatively, D is TRBD1 (6 bases). The germline gives CDR1 KGHSH, CDR2 LQKENI. V was clipped by 1 base and J by 4 bases, with 7 bases between them. The CDR3 loop spans 13 amino acids. The CDR3 here is CASSPQGGTEAFF. The CDR3 bases are TGTGCCAGCTCACCACAAGGGGGCACTGAAGCTTTCTTT. Filled out from reference TRBV18 and TRBJ1-1, the complete variable domain reads NAGVMQNPRHLVRRRGQEARLRCSPMKGHSHVYWYRQLPEEGLKFMVYLQKENIIDESGMPKERFSAEFPKEGPSILRIQQVVRGDSAAYFCASSPQGGTEAFFGQGTRLTVV.

The chain couples TRBV15 to TRBJ2-5; 8 positions match TRBD2. This CDR3 has 13 amino acids. Per the germline V gene, CDR1 is LNHNV and CDR2 is YYDKDF (reference sequence). Trimming took 11 bases from V and 1 from J; bases not matched to a gene: 6. The CDR3 bases are TGTGCCGCAAGCGGGAGCCCCCAAGAGACCCAGTACTTC. Amino acid sequence: CAASGSPQETQYF.

This clone was detected many times. The chain has TRBV21-1 and TRBJ2-7; TRBD1 was called by the table and not checked on the DNA. TRBV21-1 corresponds to a pseudogene. The CDR3 is made up of 15 amino acids. The CDR3 DNA reads TGTGCCAGCAGCGGGTGGACAGGGGGCCCCTACGAGCAGTACTTC. This sequence encodes CASSGWTGGPYEQYF.

The chain links TRBV5-1 to TRBJ1-6; no clear D gene. V dropped 4 bases and J dropped 4 bases, with 9 bases sitting between them. This CDR3 is built from 14 residues. Germline V gene lookup returns CDR1 SGHRS and CDR2 YFSETQ. CDR3 nucleotides: TGCGCCAGCAGCCTGGACCGGTATAATTCACCCCTCCACTTT. It translates to CASSLDRYNSPLHF.

This sequence joins TRBV2 and TRBJ2-3; D is undetermined. This CDR3 region has 16 residues. The V gene's germline CDR1 is SNHLY and CDR2 FYNNEI. The germline V and J ends were trimmed by 2 bases and 0 bases, with 12 bases remaining between them. CDR3 loop: CASSERPGVSTDTQYF. In DNA, the CDR3 is TGTGCCAGCAGTGAAAGGCCTGGCGTCAGCACAGATACGCAGTATTTT.

V usage is TRBV30 and J usage is TRBJ2-1; 10 bases line up with TRBD2. CDR3 size: 17 residues. Looked up from germline, CDR1 is GTSNPN and CDR2 is SVGIG (reference sequence). Trimming took 2 bases from V and 0 from J; bases not matched to a gene: 7. CDR3 DNA sequence: TGTGCCTGGAGTAAACTAGCGGGGATTAGCTCCTACAATGAGCAGTTCTTC. Translated, it gives CAWSKLAGISSYNEQFF.

The rearrangement joins TRBV5-6 to TRBJ1-5; D may be TRBD1 (5 bases). V was clipped by 3 bases and J by 1 base, with 14 bases between them. The CDR3 length is 16 residues. Germline CDR1 is SGHDT and CDR2 is YYEEEE. The CDR3 bases are TGTGCCAGCAGCTCCTCGTTCGAGGGGAGCAATCAGCCCCAGCATTTT. Its protein is CASSSSFEGSNQPQHF. Based on the CDR3 plus reference TRBV5-6 and TRBJ1-5, the full variable domain is DAGVTQSPTHLIKTRGQQVTLRCSPKSGHDTVSWYQQALGQGPQFIFQYYEEEERQRGNFPDRFSGHQFPNYSSELNVNALLLGDSALYLCASSSSFEGSNQPQHFGDGTRLSIL.

This chain uses TRBV30 with TRBJ1-2; D is ambiguous. Looked up from germline, CDR1 is GTSNPN and CDR2 is SVGIG (reference sequence). The CDR3 is 14 residues long. V lost 5 bases and J 3 bases, leaving 16 bases between the germline ends. The CDR3 DNA is TGTGCCTGGGCCCCCACCTCCGGGGACTATGGCTACACCTTC. Amino acids: CAWAPTSGDYGYTF.

This clone occurred once. The V and J genes are TRBV29-1 and TRBJ2-7; 14 nucleotides line up with TRBD2. CDR1 and CDR2 from the germline V gene are SQVTM and ANQGSEA. The CDR3 runs to 15 residues. Losses at the gene ends were 5 bases for V and 10 bases for J; bases not matched to a gene: 13. The CDR3 is CSVRPGLAGVADQYF. The CDR3 nucleotides read TGCAGCGTTCGACCGGGACTAGCGGGAGTAGCGGATCAGTACTTC.